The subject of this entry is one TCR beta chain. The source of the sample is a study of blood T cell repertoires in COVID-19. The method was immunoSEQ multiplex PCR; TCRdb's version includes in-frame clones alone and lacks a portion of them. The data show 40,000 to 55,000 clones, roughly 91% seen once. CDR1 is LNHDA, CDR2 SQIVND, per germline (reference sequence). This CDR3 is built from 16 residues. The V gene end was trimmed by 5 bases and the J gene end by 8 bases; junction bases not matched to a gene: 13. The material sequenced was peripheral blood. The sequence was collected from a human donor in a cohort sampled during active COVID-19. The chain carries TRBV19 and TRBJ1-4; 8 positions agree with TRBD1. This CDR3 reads CASSQGQRTGREKLFF. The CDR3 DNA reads TGTGCCAGTAGTCAAGGCCAGCGGACAGGGAGGGAAAAACTGTTTTTT.